This T cell receptor (beta chain) was sequenced in a study of T cell responses to AZD1222 COVID-19 vaccine (dated by TCRdb to the early 2020s). Background on the whole study: A total of 233 trial participants underwent TCR sequencing, of whom 207 had received two doses of AZD1222 and 26 had received two doses of the MenACWY control vaccine. Trial participants were enrolled into age subgroups of 18-55, 56-69 and 70-plus years, which contained roughly 140, 27 and 60 TCR-sequenced participants, respectively.

The sample's time point label is to be understood as: about 28 days (+/-7) after the second vaccine dose. AZD1222 recipients with second doses at about 4 weeks or about 12 weeks were pooled, because spike-specific TCR depth and breadth did not differ between schedules. Vaccinee samples came from UK trials COV001 and COV002, including a single-blind randomized controlled phase 2/3 trial of AZD1222 (ChAdOx1 nCoV-19) in healthy adults. Trial participant PBMC samples were collected at day 0 and day 28 after the second dose for TCRbeta chain sequencing. Here is what the overall study found, with its caveats: No day 14 peak-response samples were available, so repertoires were characterized only after the peak T cell response. Conclusions about previously exposed vaccinees are limited, since just 5 or 6 AZD1222 recipients were seropositive for SARS-CoV-2 at baseline. The 56-69-year group was small, and its depth increase did not reach significance, likely because of low power. Participants were mostly white British, with more females than males. The authors suggested clonal diversity may have been underestimated. Spike-specific TCR breadth and depth rose significantly after two AZD1222 doses compared with day 0 and with MenACWY recipients. CD4 TCRs associated with the vaccine covered the entire spike protein, and the dominant responses were in regions 160-218 and 743-854. Nearly half of unique spike-specific TCRs reportedly recognized epitopes outside regions mutated in the B.1.351 and B.1.1.7 variants.

CDR1 and CDR2, looked up from the germline V gene, are SGHRS and YFSETQ. At the junction V is shortened by 6 bases and J by 7 bases; bases outside the gene matches: 7. Spanning cysteine to phenylalanine, the CDR3 consists of 13 amino acids. Left in the record is the CDR3 DNA by itself, 39 bases read in frame from the first base. The CDR3 regions of human TCRbeta chains were analyzed by immunosequencing. In the paper's pipeline: TCRs in the repertoires were matched against a reference library of SARS-CoV-2-specific TCRs that had been generated with the MIRA antigen-specificity platform. Breadth was defined as the fraction of unique TCRs that were SARS-CoV-2-associated. Depth was defined as the fraction of total T cells that were SARS-CoV-2-associated. Using the MIRA data, each spike-specific TCR was assigned both to the spike region to which the TCR was reactive and to a CD4 or CD8 class. Log10-transformed breadth and depth values were compared by one-way ANOVA with Sidak's multiple comparisons tests. In TCRdb, the immuneACCESS table is reduced to in-frame sequences with V and J assigned. These tables do not hold every clone; where another copy was compared, an unresolved V gene accounts for under half, and the others remain unexplained. The DNA was the basis for D and trimming; V, J and clone size are from that table. This sample has 65,000 to 95,000 clones in its table, and 80% to 90% of those were observed once. About 10% of the sample belongs to the ten largest clones.

Regarding this clone: No antigen is known for it. No base-level quality is on record; no much larger clone is a single base apart.

Sequencing used peripheral blood, obtained 28 days after the second AZD1222 dose. The clonotype originates from an adult who received the AZD1222 COVID-19 vaccine. The V and J segments used are TRBV5-1 and TRBJ1-3; a stretch of 7 junction bases matches TRBD1. The sequenced DNA: TGCGCCAGCACCCACCCACAGGGGAACACCATATATTTT. Its amino acids are CASTHPQGNTIYF.